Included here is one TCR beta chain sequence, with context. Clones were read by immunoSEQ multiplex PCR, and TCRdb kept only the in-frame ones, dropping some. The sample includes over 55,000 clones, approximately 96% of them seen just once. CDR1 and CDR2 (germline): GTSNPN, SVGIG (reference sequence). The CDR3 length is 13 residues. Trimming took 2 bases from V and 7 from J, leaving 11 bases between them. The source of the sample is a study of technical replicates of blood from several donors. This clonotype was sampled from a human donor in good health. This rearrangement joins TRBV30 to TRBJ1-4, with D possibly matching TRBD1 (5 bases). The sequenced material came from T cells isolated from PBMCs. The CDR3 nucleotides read TGTGCCTGGAGTTATTCGGGGGGTGAAAAACTGTTTTTT. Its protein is CAWSYSGGEKLFF. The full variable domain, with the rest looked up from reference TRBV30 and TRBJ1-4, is SQTIHQWPATLVQPVGSPLSLECTVEGTSNPNLYWYRQAAGRGLQLLFYSVGIGQISSEVPQNLSASRPQDRQFILSSKKLLLSDSGFYLCAWSYSGGEKLFFGSGTQLSVL.